This TCR beta chain was identified during a study of T cell repertoires in cytomegalovirus infection. Study background: Based on public TCR beta signatures, there were indications of CMV infection and of a matching HLA type. Study-level findings and limits: Dominating the ex vivo response were HLA-C-restricted CMV-specific TCR beta clonotypes. Carriers of CMV plus the relevant HLA were identified by cumulative public TCR beta family frequency.

V was cut by 2 bases and J by 4 bases, with 12 bases left in between. The CDR3 has 15 residues. Germline CDR1 and CDR2: MDHEN and SYDVKM. This clonotype appeared a few times. The antigen remains unidentified. TCRdb reprocessed the reads via MiXCR and lists one record per CDR3 protein. The data show 200,000 to 250,000 distinct CDR3 sequences, with roughly 22% seen just once and around a sixth held by the top ten. This receptor was obtained from a human donor in good health (CMV status not recorded). Some clones in this sample may be carry-over from other donors' samples. The specimen sequenced was CD8+ T cells from PBMCs. V gene TRBV28 combines with J gene TRBJ2-1; D is perhaps TRBD2 (5 bases). The CDR3 DNA follows: TGTGCCAGCAGTTTAAATCCCGGGGAATACAATGAGCAGTTCTTC. This sequence encodes CASSLNPGEYNEQFF. Full variable domain (remainder filled in from reference TRBV28 and TRBJ2-1): DVKVTQSSRYLVKRTGEKVFLECVQDMDHENMFWYRQDPGLGLRLIYFSYDVKMKEKGDIPEGYSVSREKKERFSLILESASTNQTSMYLCASSLNPGEYNEQFFGPGTRLTVL.